The entry that follows covers one T cell receptor (beta chain) sequence. Antigen: not known. V shed 5 bases and J 7 bases; nucleotides not matched to a gene: 8. The CDR3 extends over 14 amino acids. Germline V CDR1 and CDR2: LNHDA, SQIVND (reference sequence). This sample is drawn from a study of T cells in tuberculosis. The wider study: This South African cohort compared adolescents with or without latent tuberculosis against adults with active tuberculosis. Study-level findings and limits: Active tuberculosis alpha repertoires lay closer to GMM-specific TCRs than controls'.

Time point denoted: new active TB diagnosis, blood taken before or within 7 days of starting treatment. Tuberculosis was confirmed by positive sputum smear and/or M. tuberculosis culture. The method was immunoSEQ multiplex PCR; TCRdb's version includes in-frame clones alone and lacks a portion of them. Among around 33,000 clones listed, around 90% were seen once. The source of this sequence is an adult with tuberculosis. Some clones in this sample may be carry-over from other donors' samples. The specimen comprised PBMCs, sampled at tuberculosis diagnosis. The genes are TRBV19 and TRBJ1-5, with TRBD1 matching 7 bases. The CDR3 loop reads CASSDQGGRQPQHF. Written as DNA, the CDR3 is TGTGCCAGTAGTGACCAGGGGGGTCGGCAGCCCCAGCATTTT.